This TCR beta chain emerged from a study of cytomegalovirus exposure and HLA in healthy donors. The overall study: The early release's HLA-typed donors yielded roughly 85 million unique TCRs. Whole-study findings and limits: There were reportedly fewer N-insertions in an Asian-associated ancestry cluster than the roughly 680-donor mean, in a later analysis. An analysis was carried out at a later point. It showed that HLA-associated TCR beta chains were more clonally expanded than equally common non-associated chains.

The PCR ran on 60 Vbeta and 13 Jbeta primers. Data came from immunoSEQ multiplex PCR; TCRdb stores just in-frame clones and leaves some out. The sample contains some 57,000 clones, 55% to 65% of which appear only once. CDR1 KGHSH and CDR2 LQKENI come from the germline V gene. The CDR3 loop spans 17 amino acids. The V end lost 4 bases, the J end lost 6 bases, and 19 bases lay between the germline ends. As concerns this clone: Its antigen remains unknown.

The receptor's source is a human donor in good health. The sequenced material came from PBMCs. The V call is TRBV18, the J call TRBJ1-6; D gene unclear. This CDR3 reads CASSLTTPQALNSPLHF. The CDR3 nucleotides read TGTGCCAGCTCACTAACCACCCCGCAGGCCCTTAATTCACCCCTCCACTTT.